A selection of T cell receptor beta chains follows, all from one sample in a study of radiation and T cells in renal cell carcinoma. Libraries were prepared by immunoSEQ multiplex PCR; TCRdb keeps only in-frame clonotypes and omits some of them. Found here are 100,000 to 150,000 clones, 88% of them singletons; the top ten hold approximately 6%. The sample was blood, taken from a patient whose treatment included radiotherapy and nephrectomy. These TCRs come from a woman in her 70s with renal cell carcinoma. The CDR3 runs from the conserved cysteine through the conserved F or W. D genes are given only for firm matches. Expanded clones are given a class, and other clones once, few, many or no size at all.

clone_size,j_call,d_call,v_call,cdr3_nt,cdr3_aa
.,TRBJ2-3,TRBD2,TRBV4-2,TGTGCCAGCAGCCCTAGACCTAGCGGACATAGCACAGATACGCAGTATTTT,CASSPRPSGHSTDTQYF
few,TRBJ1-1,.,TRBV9,TGTGCCAGCAGCGTAGGAGCAGGGATGGGGACTGAAGCTTTCTTT,CASSVGAGMGTEAFF
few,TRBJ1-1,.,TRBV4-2,TGTGCCAGCAGCCAAGACTCCGGGGGATACACTGAAGCTTTCTTT,CASSQDSGGYTEAFF
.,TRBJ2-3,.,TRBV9,TGTGCCAGCAGCGTAAGGGGGGAACGCACAGATACGCAGTATTTT,CASSVRGERTDTQYF
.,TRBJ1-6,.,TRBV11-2,TGTGCCAGCAGTTCAGGGGATTCACCCCTCCACTTT,CASSSGDSPLHF
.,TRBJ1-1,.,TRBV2,TGTGCCAGCAGCAGGGAGGACGAAACTGAAGCTTTCTTT,CASSREDETEAFF
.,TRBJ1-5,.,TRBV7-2,TGTGCCAGCAGTGCCCGCGACAATCAGCCCCAGCATTTT,CASSARDNQPQHF
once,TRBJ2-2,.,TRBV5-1,TGCGCCAGCAGCTCAGGGATGTGGGTATCCGGGGAGCTGTTTTTT,CASSSGMWVSGELFF
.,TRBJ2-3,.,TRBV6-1,TGTGCCAGCAGGGGATCAGATACGCAGTATTTT,CASRGSDTQYF
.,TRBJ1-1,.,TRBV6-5,TGTGCCAGCAGTACCAAGAACACTGAAGCTTTCTTT,CASSTKNTEAFF
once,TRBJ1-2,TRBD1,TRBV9,TGTGCCAGCACCCAGGGACAGGGGGCTTTTAACTATGGCTACACCTTC,CASTQGQGAFNYGYTF
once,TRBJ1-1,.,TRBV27,TGTGCCAGCAGTCTCGCCGTTGGGGCTGAAGCTTTCTTT,CASSLAVGAEAFF
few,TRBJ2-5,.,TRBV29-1,TGCAGCGTTGTCCCCGGACAGATGACCCAGTACTTC,CSVVPGQMTQYF
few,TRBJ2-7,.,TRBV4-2,TGTGCCAGCAGCCAAGGACAGACCCTCGACTCCTACGAGCAGTACTTC,CASSQGQTLDSYEQYF
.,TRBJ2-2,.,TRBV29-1,TGCAGCGTTGCTGACCACGGACAGTCTCTGTCCGGGGAGCTGTTTTTT,CSVADHGQSLSGELFF
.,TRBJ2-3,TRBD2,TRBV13,TGTGCCAGCAGCCCCCGCGGCGGGGGGATTGAAAATACGCAGTATTTT,CASSPRGGGIENTQYF
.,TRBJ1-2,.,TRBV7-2,TGTGCCAGCAGCTTAGGAGGACAACTCTATGGCTACACCTTC,CASSLGGQLYGYTF
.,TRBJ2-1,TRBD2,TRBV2,TGTGCCAGCAGGGCCGGACTAGCGCCTTTCAATGAGCAGTTCTTC,CASRAGLAPFNEQFF
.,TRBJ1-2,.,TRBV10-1,TGCGCCAGCAGTGATCTAGTTGGGTGTTCAGGCCCCTATGGCTACACCTTC,CASSDLVGCSGPYGYTF